The 24 T cell receptor beta chains reported below all come from one sample, sequenced in a study of Graves' ophthalmopathy and Graves' hyperthyroidism. The study amplified TCR beta CDR3 regions using RNA transcripts. HTBI primers were used in a first-round RT-PCR, which preceded a second-round multiplex PCR. TCRdb recomputed calls from the multiplex PCR reads with MiXCR, one row per CDR3 protein. Found here are about 740,000 distinct CDR3 sequences, 35% to 50% of them singletons; the top ten hold 44%. The sample consisted of peripheral blood. All receptors derive from an adult man with Graves' ophthalmopathy.

This clonotype has more than one count but fewer than ten. The J gene is TRBJ2-5, the V gene TRBV12-3 or TRBV12-4; no definite D call. The CDR3 extends over 13 amino acids. V dropped 4 bases and J dropped 5 bases, with 11 bases sitting between them. DNA for the CDR3: TGTGCCAGCAGTTACCGGGCTCGGGAGACCCAGTACTTC. Translating gives CASSYRARETQYF.

This clonotype was counted only a few times. The chain couples TRBV20-1 to TRBJ1-5; D is perhaps TRBD1 (6 bases). The length of the CDR3 is 13 residues. Trimming took off 6 bases at V and 9 bases at J, with 18 bases between the two ends. Germline CDR1 DFQATT, CDR2 SNEGSKA (reference sequence). In nucleotides, the CDR3 is TGCAGTGCCAGGGACACAGTAGGCGCGCCCCAGCATTTT. This sequence encodes CSARDTVGAPQHF.

This chain joins TRBV5-1 and TRBJ1-2; possible D gene TRBD1, 6 bases. Germline V CDR1 and CDR2: SGHRS, YFSETQ. V shed 0 bases and J shed 6 bases, with 12 bases lying between them. This CDR3 has 14 amino acids. The CDR3 DNA reads TGCGCCAGCAGCTTGGTAGGGGGTGGCGATGGCTACACCTTC. This codes for CASSLVGGGDGYTF. Using reference TRBV5-1 and TRBJ1-2 for the parts outside the CDR3, the full variable domain is KAGVTQTPRYLIKTRGQQVTLSCSPISGHRSVSWYQQTPGQGLQFLFEYFSETQRNKGNFPGRFSGRQFSNSRSEMNVSTLELGDSALYLCASSLVGGGDGYTFGSGTRLTVV.

This clonotype has just a few counts. The J gene is TRBJ1-1, the V gene TRBV6-1, with TRBD1 matching over 8 bases. This CDR3 contains 12 residues. CDR1 MNHNS and CDR2 SASEGT come from the germline V gene. V was pared by 3 bases and J by 10 bases, with 4 bases of the junction left unmatched. The CDR3 sequence: CASSDLGQGAFF. CDR3 nucleotide sequence: TGTGCCAGCAGTGATCTCGGACAGGGAGCTTTCTTT.

The table lists this clonotype with a few counts. The rearrangement links TRBV11-2 to TRBJ1-6; possible D gene TRBD1, 6 bases. The CDR3 loop spans 15 amino acids. Trimming removed 5 bases from V and 6 bases from J, with 14 bases in between. Germline CDR1 is SGHAT and CDR2 is FQNNGV. The CDR3 loop is CASSVQGGPNSPLHF. The CDR3 region has the DNA TGTGCCAGCAGCGTACAGGGAGGCCCTAATTCACCCCTCCACTTT.

The chain has TRBV9 and TRBJ2-5, with TRBD2 matching over 10 bases. This CDR3 spans 17 amino acids. The J segment lost 5 bases and the V segment lost 3 bases, leaving 13 bases of the junction unmatched. Germline V gene data show CDR1 as SGDLS and CDR2 as YYNGEE. The CDR3 here is CASSAGQRGGLRETQYF. The CDR3 coding sequence is TGTGCCAGCAGCGCGGGCCAGCGGGGGGGGTTGCGGGAGACCCAGTACTTC.

The table lists this clonotype with many counts. The CDR3 DNA is TGTGCCAGCAGCGATCCTCAGGGGGCTGGCTCACCCCTCCACTTT. It yields the protein CASSDPQGAGSPLHF. The chain combines TRBV9 with TRBJ1-6; TRBD1 aligns across 8 bases. Germline V gene sequence: CDR1 SGDLS, CDR2 YYNGEE. The J segment lost 10 bases and the V segment lost 3 bases, leaving 9 bases of the junction unmatched. This CDR3 comprises 15 residues.

The chain recombines TRBV10-3 with TRBJ1-1; possibly TRBD1 for D (6 bases). Trimming took off 10 bases at V and 4 bases at J, with 25 bases between the two ends. This CDR3 contains 16 residues. CDR1 is ENHRY, CDR2 SYGVKD, per germline. The CDR3 coding sequence is TGTGCCAGCACCCCAGAGGGGACAAGGGTGGGCACTGAAGCTTTCTTT. This encodes CASTPEGTRVGTEAFF.

This clonotype was seen more than once but under ten times. The J gene is TRBJ2-2, the V gene TRBV2, with D unclear. V lost 2 bases, J lost 1 base, and 8 bases lay in between. CDR3 size: 15 residues. CDR1 and CDR2 from the germline V gene are SNHLY and FYNNEI. Written as DNA, the CDR3 is TGTGCCAGCAGTGAAAGCTGGGAGAACACCGGGGAGCTGTTTTTT. This sequence encodes CASSESWENTGELFF.

CDR3 in DNA: TGTGCCAGCAGTGAAACGGGCAGTTCAGGGGTTAATGAAAAACTGTTTTTT. Translated: CASSETGSSGVNEKLFF. V gene TRBV2 combines with J gene TRBJ1-4; D is perhaps TRBD1 (6 bases). The CDR3 covers 17 residues. Trimming left V 2 bases short and J 4 bases short, with 17 bases between. Looked up from germline, CDR1 is SNHLY and CDR2 is FYNNEI.

The chain is built from TRBV7-3 and TRBJ1-2; 9 positions agree with TRBD1. CDR1 and CDR2 from the germline V gene are SGHTA and FQGTGA. The V segment lost 2 bases and the J segment 4 bases; nucleotides outside the gene matches: 5. This CDR3 comprises 15 residues. Here the CDR3 DNA reads TGTGCCAGCAGCTTATCAGGGACAGGGCTCTATGGCTACACCTTC. Protein sequence: CASSLSGTGLYGYTF. Complete variable domain (other parts from reference TRBV7-3 and TRBJ1-2): GAGVSQTPSNKVTEKGKYVELRCDPISGHTALYWYRQSLGQGPEFLIYFQGTGAADDSGLPNDRFFAVRPEGSVSTLKIQRTERGDSAVYLCASSLSGTGLYGYTFGSGTRLTVV.

As for this clonotype: Just one base apart from a much larger clone, this may be a read error. The gene calls are TRBV7-8 and TRBJ1-3, with D hard to call. The CDR3 covers 15 residues. CDR1 and CDR2 from the germline V gene are SGHVS and FQNEAQ. CDR3 loop: CVSSSGRISGNTIYF. For the CDR3, the DNA is TGTGTCAGCAGTTCCGGACGGATCTCTGGAAACACCATATATTTT.

This sequence joins TRBV24-1 and TRBJ1-5, with 10 bases lining up with TRBD1. Germline trimming cut 1 base from V and 5 bases from J; bases unmatched to any gene: 7. Germline V lookup: CDR1 KGHDR, CDR2 SFDVKD. CDR3 length: 17 residues. CDR3 residues: CATSDFPPGTGDQPQHF. Written as DNA, the CDR3 is TGTGCCACCAGTGATTTTCCCCCCGGGACAGGGGATCAGCCCCAGCATTTT.

This clonotype was seen ten or more times. The CDR3 region has the DNA TGCGCCAGCAGCCCTTTGATGACTAGCGGGACCGGGGAGCTGTTTTTT. This gives the protein CASSPLMTSGTGELFF. V usage is TRBV5-1 and J usage is TRBJ2-2, with 10 positions matching TRBD2. The CDR3 consists of 16 residues. The germline V gene has CDR1 SGHRS and CDR2 YFSETQ. J lost 5 bases, V lost 4 bases, and 8 bases had no gene match. Full variable domain (rest looked up from reference TRBV5-1 and TRBJ2-2): KAGVTQTPRYLIKTRGQQVTLSCSPISGHRSVSWYQQTPGQGLQFLFEYFSETQRNKGNFPGRFSGRQFSNSRSEMNVSTLELGDSALYLCASSPLMTSGTGELFFGEGSRLTVL.

There are many counts of this clonotype. The V and J genes are TRBV5-6 and TRBJ1-2; a possible D gene is TRBD1 (6 bases). The CDR3 contains 14 residues. Germline V gives CDR1 SGHDT, CDR2 YYEEEE. Trimming left V 0 bases short and J 4 bases short, with 10 bases between. CDR3 amino acids: CASSLAGQSYGYTF. Written as DNA, the CDR3 is TGTGCCAGCAGCTTGGCCGGACAGTCCTATGGCTACACCTTC.

The chain uses TRBV25-1 and TRBJ2-2; D not resolved. This CDR3 spans 14 amino acids. CDR1 MGHDK and CDR2 SYGVNS come from the germline V gene. V dropped 6 bases and J dropped 4 bases, with 12 bases sitting between them. For the CDR3, the DNA is TGTGCCAGCAGGGCGAGAACCCGCACCGGGGAGCTGTTTTTT. This sequence encodes CASRARTRTGELFF.

Many counts were recorded for this clonotype. The chain recombines TRBV7-9 with TRBJ2-5, with 7 bases that match TRBD1. The germline V gene has CDR1 SEHNR and CDR2 FQNEAQ (reference sequence). V trimming: 5 bases; J trimming: 1 base; junction bases outside the gene matches: 4. CDR3 size: 14 residues. The CDR3 DNA reads TGTGCCAGCAGCCCAAGACAGGGCCAAGAGACCCAGTACTTC. Amino acid sequence: CASSPRQGQETQYF.

The chain carries TRBV10-3 and TRBJ1-6; no clear D. V lost 10 bases, J lost 9 bases, and 19 bases lay in between. The germline V gene encodes CDR1 ENHRY and CDR2 SYGVKD. The CDR3 loop spans 14 amino acids. This CDR3 reads CASTDLGNGSPLHF. The CDR3 DNA sequence: TGTGCCAGCACGGATCTAGGCAATGGTTCACCCCTCCACTTT.

In this sample, this clonotype turned up many times. The rearrangement uses TRBV29-1 and TRBJ2-7; 8 positions agree with TRBD2. V shed 7 bases and J 2 bases; nucleotides not matched to a gene: 10. There are 14 residues in the CDR3. Germline values: CDR1 SQVTM, CDR2 ANQGSEA. The CDR3 is CSASRREGTYEQYF. The CDR3 nucleotides read TGCAGCGCCTCAAGACGGGAGGGGACCTACGAGCAGTACTTC.

The chain joins TRBV14 to TRBJ1-2; D unclear. Germline lookup yields CDR1 SGHDN and CDR2 FVKESK. This CDR3 has 14 amino acids. The V end was cut by 10 bases, the J end by 0 bases, with 15 bases between. The CDR3 sequence: CATPSVGANYGYTF. In DNA form, the CDR3 reads TGTGCCACCCCCAGCGTTGGGGCTAACTATGGCTACACCTTC.

The rearrangement joins TRBV25-1 to TRBJ2-2; TRBD1 aligns across 11 bases. The germline V gene encodes CDR1 MGHDK and CDR2 SYGVNS. This CDR3 contains 16 residues. With 6 bases clipped from V and 4 bases from J, the junction kept 7 bases outside the gene matches. The CDR3 region is CASSQRDRGSTGELFF. Here the CDR3 DNA reads TGTGCCAGCAGCCAAAGGGACAGGGGGTCCACCGGGGAGCTGTTTTTT.

This clonotype has only a few counts. The rearrangement uses TRBV12-3 or TRBV12-4 and TRBJ1-2; the match to TRBD1 covers 7 bases. The CDR3 contains 15 residues. With V trimmed by 6 bases and J by 6 bases, 13 bases remained unmatched. CDR3 sequence (DNA): TGTGCCAGCAGAAACACCGAGACAGGGCAGGATGGCTACACCTTC. It is translated as CASRNTETGQDGYTF.

The chain combines TRBV20-1 with TRBJ2-2; D is tentatively TRBD1 or TRBD2 (5 bases each). V was clipped by 4 bases and J by 1 base, with 16 bases between them. The CDR3 runs 16 residues. The V gene's germline CDR1 is DFQATT and CDR2 SNEGSKA (reference sequence). The CDR3 coding sequence is TGCAGTGCTATTCGGGGCTTAAGCGGGAACACCGGGGAGCTGTTTTTT. It specifies CSAIRGLSGNTGELFF.

The chain links TRBV7-9 to TRBJ2-6; D might be TRBD2 (6 bases). Germline loops: CDR1 SEHNR, CDR2 FQNEAQ (reference sequence). V lost 5 bases and J lost 10, with 12 bases in between. This CDR3 has 13 residues. The CDR3 loop is CASSPDGGNVLTF. The CDR3 DNA is TGTGCCAGCAGCCCGGACGGGGGAAACGTCCTGACTTTC.